Detailed here is one T cell receptor beta chain. TCRdb keeps only in-frame clones here, not all; method: immunoSEQ multiplex PCR. The sample lists around 250,000 clones; 70% were seen once. These data are taken from a study of cytotoxic CD8 clonotypes in ibrutinib-treated CLL. The CDR3 length is 16 residues. Deletions cut 2 bases from V and 9 bases from J, with 22 bases between. CDR1 and CDR2 from the germline V gene are SGHAT and FQDESV (reference sequence). The chain joins TRBV11-1 to TRBJ2-5; the D gene could be TRBD1 or TRBD2 (7 bases each). The specimen was PBMCs, collected after 24 months of ibrutinib treatment. The TCR sequence derives from a human donor with chronic lymphocytic leukemia. CDR3 protein: CASSLNLPLAGGAQYF. For the CDR3, the DNA is TGTGCCAGCAGCTTAAACCTCCCCTTGGCAGGGGGGGCCCAGTACTTC.